What follows are 32 T cell receptor beta chains derived from one specimen sequenced in a study of cytomegalovirus exposure and HLA in healthy donors. PCR amplification relied on 60 Vbeta primers (plus 13 Jbeta primers). Some clones are missing from TCRdb's copy, which holds only in-frame ones; the method was immunoSEQ multiplex PCR. The table shows about 150,000 clones, with 63% occurring only once. The sequenced sample was PBMCs. All receptors come from a woman in her fifties or sixties in good health and CMV-seropositive.

V gene TRBV5-5 combines with J gene TRBJ1-1, with D hard to call. V was clipped by 4 bases and J by 0 bases, with 4 bases between them. This CDR3 is 12 amino acids long. Germline lookup yields CDR1 SGHKS and CDR2 YYEKEE (reference sequence). The CDR3, as DNA: TGTGCCAGCAGCCTTCTGAACACTGAAGCTTTCTTT. Protein: CASSLLNTEAFF.

This CDR3 reads CASSTSGGSDIQYF. The CDR3 DNA follows: TGTGCCAGTAGTACCTCAGGGGGCTCGGACATTCAGTACTTC. The chain recombines TRBV19 with TRBJ2-4; 8 bases fit TRBD1. CDR3 size: 14 residues. With 4 bases clipped from V and 8 bases from J, the junction kept 7 bases outside the gene matches. Germline lookup yields CDR1 LNHDA and CDR2 SQIVND (reference sequence).

The rearrangement joins TRBV7-9 to TRBJ1-4, with 8 positions matching TRBD1. With V trimmed by 5 bases and J by 6 bases, 8 bases remained unmatched. The V gene's germline CDR1 is SEHNR and CDR2 FQNEAQ (reference sequence). The CDR3 is 15 residues long. The CDR3 protein is CASSRPRGLDEKLFF. The DNA for the CDR3 is TGTGCCAGCAGCCGACCCAGGGGGCTGGATGAAAAACTGTTTTTT.

The chain is built from TRBV7-8 and TRBJ2-1, with D possibly matching TRBD2 (6 bases). This CDR3 contains 16 residues. The germline gives CDR1 SGHVS, CDR2 FQNEAQ. V was pared by 2 bases and J by 0 bases, with 11 bases between. The CDR3 region has the DNA TGTGCCAGCAGCTTAATTGCGGGAAGCTCCTACAATGAGCAGTTCTTC. It encodes CASSLIAGSSYNEQFF.

This clone has more than one count but fewer than ten. J is TRBJ2-1 and V is TRBV10-2; D is perhaps TRBD2 (6 bases). This CDR3 region has 14 residues. Germline assignment: CDR1 WSHSY and CDR2 SAAADI. V was clipped by 4 bases and J by 7 bases, with 14 bases between them. The CDR3 is CASSVTSRINEQFF. CDR3 bases: TGCGCCAGCAGTGTTACTAGCCGAATTAATGAGCAGTTCTTC.

The chain joins TRBV5-1 to TRBJ2-7; TRBD1 agrees at 8 bases. The CDR3 has 14 amino acids. V trimming: 4 bases; J trimming: 2 bases; junction bases outside the gene matches: 5. Per the germline V gene, CDR1 is SGHRS and CDR2 is YFSETQ. The CDR3 spells CASSGQGAAYEQYF. Written as DNA, the CDR3 is TGCGCCAGCAGCGGACAGGGAGCAGCCTACGAGCAGTACTTC.

The rearrangement joins TRBV6-1 to TRBJ2-1; 10 bases map to TRBD2. The CDR3 is 14 residues long. Trimming cost V 7 bases and J 6 bases; bases outside gene matches: 6. Germline lookup yields CDR1 MNHNS and CDR2 SASEGT. The CDR3 DNA reads as TGTGCCAGCAACCTAGCGGGAGATGTCAATGAGCAGTTCTTC. It codes for CASNLAGDVNEQFF.

The chain carries TRBV30 and TRBJ2-3; 10 nucleotides line up with TRBD2. The trim removed 1 base at V and 5 bases at J, leaving 0 bases unmatched. The CDR3 totals 13 residues. Germline V gives CDR1 GTSNPN, CDR2 SVGIG (reference sequence). The CDR3 DNA reads as TGTGCCTGGAGTGGACTAGCGGGAGATACGCAGTATTTT. Translation gives CAWSGLAGDTQYF.

The V gene is TRBV29-1, the J gene TRBJ1-5, with D unresolved. V lost 4 bases to trimming and J lost 1 base, with 11 bases between them. CDR1 SQVTM and CDR2 ANQGSEA come from the germline V gene. This CDR3 is 14 amino acids long. DNA for the CDR3: TGCAGCGTTGGGAGTGGACTAAGCAATCAGCCCCAGCATTTT. Translation: CSVGSGLSNQPQHF.

This clone showed up just once. V gene TRBV15 combines with J gene TRBJ2-7; the match to TRBD2 covers 7 bases. CDR1 and CDR2 from the germline V gene are LNHNV and YYDKDF (reference sequence). V dropped 0 bases and J dropped 0; count of bases not matched to a gene: 11. The CDR3 is made up of 18 amino acids. The CDR3 spells CATSRDQWPSGNSYEQYF. The CDR3 DNA follows: TGTGCCACCAGCAGAGATCAATGGCCCAGCGGGAACTCCTACGAGCAGTACTTC.

The chain links TRBV25-1 to TRBJ1-2; possibly TRBD1 for D (5 bases). The CDR3 totals 11 residues. Per germline, CDR1 MGHDK and CDR2 SYGVNS. Deletions cut 5 bases from V and 5 bases from J, with 6 bases between. This CDR3 reads CASSPGYGYTF. In nucleotides, the CDR3 is TGTGCCAGCAGTCCAGGGTATGGCTACACCTTC.

V is TRBV5-1 and J is TRBJ2-2; TRBD2 matches at 10 bases. This CDR3 comprises 15 residues. The junction had 2 bases not matched to a gene; V was cut back by 2 bases and J by 4 bases. Germline V gene data show CDR1 as SGHRS and CDR2 as YFSETQ. This CDR3 reads CASSLRTSGTGELFF. For the CDR3, the DNA is TGCGCCAGCAGCTTACGGACTAGCGGCACCGGGGAGCTGTTTTTT.

The rearrangement uses TRBV5-1 and TRBJ2-3, with TRBD1 matching over 7 bases. This CDR3 has 16 residues. CDR1 is SGHRS, CDR2 YFSETQ, per germline. V shed 4 bases and J 2 bases; nucleotides not matched to a gene: 10. CDR3 sequence: CASSPSRGRVTDTQYF. Here the CDR3 DNA reads TGCGCCAGCAGCCCATCAAGGGGGCGCGTCACAGATACGCAGTATTTT. The complete variable domain, with remaining parts taken from reference TRBV5-1 and TRBJ2-3, reads KAGVTQTPRYLIKTRGQQVTLSCSPISGHRSVSWYQQTPGQGLQFLFEYFSETQRNKGNFPGRFSGRQFSNSRSEMNVSTLELGDSALYLCASSPSRGRVTDTQYFGPGTRLTVL.

A few counts support this clone. V gene TRBV6-6 combines with J gene TRBJ1-3; D gene ambiguous. The ends were cut back, 4 bases at V and 0 bases at J, with 10 bases in the middle. Germline V gene sequence: CDR1 MNHNY, CDR2 SVGAGI (reference sequence). The CDR3 spans 15 residues. The CDR3 sequence is CASSSTHSSGNTIYF. CDR3 DNA: TGTGCCAGCAGTTCCACTCATTCCTCTGGAAACACCATATATTTT.

The rearrangement links TRBV5-1 to TRBJ2-7; 8 positions agree with TRBD1. Germline values: CDR1 SGHRS, CDR2 YFSETQ. The V segment lost 0 bases and the J segment 5 bases; nucleotides outside the gene matches: 7. The CDR3 is 15 amino acids. The CDR3 region has the DNA TGCGCCAGCAGCTTGGCCGCGGACAGGGTGAACGAGCAGTACTTC. As protein: CASSLAADRVNEQYF.

This rearrangement joins TRBV29-1 to TRBJ2-5; 10 nucleotides agree with TRBD2. This CDR3 region has 13 residues. Per the germline V gene, CDR1 is SQVTM and CDR2 is ANQGSEA. With 5 bases clipped from V and 1 base from J, the junction kept 1 base outside the gene matches. CDR3 bases: TGCAGCGTTAGCGGGAGGGTCCAAGAGACCCAGTACTTC. The encoded protein is CSVSGRVQETQYF.

In this sample, this clone turned up once. The rearrangement joins TRBV6-1 to TRBJ2-5; 9 bases match TRBD2. CDR1 MNHNS and CDR2 SASEGT come from the germline V gene. Losses at the gene ends were 0 bases for V and 9 bases for J; bases not matched to a gene: 5. The CDR3 is made up of 14 amino acids. CDR3 sequence reads: CASSEATSGLAQYF. CDR3 nucleotides: TGTGCCAGCAGTGAAGCGACTAGCGGTCTGGCCCAGTACTTC.

The sample holds a few counts of this clone. J is TRBJ2-5 and V is TRBV15; TRBD2 matches at 7 bases. Germline V gives CDR1 LNHNV, CDR2 YYDKDF (reference sequence). V was pared by 4 bases and J by 3 bases, with 5 bases of the junction left unmatched. The CDR3 consists of 14 residues. CDR3 nucleotide sequence: TGTGCCACCAGCACCGGCGGGAGTGAAGAGACCCAGTACTTC. Encoded protein: CATSTGGSEETQYF.

The chain recombines TRBV21-1 with TRBJ2-3; TRBD2, the table's D call, lacks a check against the DNA. TRBV21-1 is labeled a pseudogene. The CDR3 spans 13 residues. CDR3 coding DNA: TGTGCCAGGGACTCGCCCCGCACAGATACGCAGTATTTT. Translated, it gives CARDSPRTDTQYF.

The V gene is TRBV29-1, the J gene TRBJ1-2; 7 bases map to TRBD1. The CDR3 is made up of 14 amino acids. J was trimmed by 4 bases and V by 0 bases; bases with no gene match: 5. Germline CDR1 and CDR2: SQVTM and ANQGSEA. For the CDR3, the DNA is TGCAGCGTTGAAGATCGGACAGGCGGCTATGGCTACACCTTC. Translation gives CSVEDRTGGYGYTF.

This chain uses TRBV5-1 with TRBJ2-7; 14 nucleotides match TRBD2. Germline assignment: CDR1 SGHRS and CDR2 YFSETQ. V dropped 3 bases and J dropped 7; count of bases not matched to a gene: 6. The CDR3 length is 15 residues. The CDR3 DNA follows: TGCGCCAGCAGCTCGGGACTAGCGGGAGTCAGGGAGCAGTACTTC. This sequence encodes CASSSGLAGVREQYF.

The chain links TRBV2 to TRBJ2-3; 7 bases agree with TRBD2. The CDR3 contains 12 residues. Germline V gene sequence: CDR1 SNHLY, CDR2 FYNNEI. V was clipped by 4 bases and J by 14 bases; unmatched bases: 9. The CDR3 reads CASSGLRGVAYF. The CDR3, as DNA: TGTGCCAGCAGTGGGCTCCGGGGGGTGGCGTATTTT. Together with reference TRBV2 and TRBJ2-3, the CDR3 gives the full variable domain: EPEVTQTPSHQVTQMGQEVILRCVPISNHLYFYWYRQILGQKVEFLVSFYNNEISEKSEIFDDQFSVERPDGSNFTLKIRSTKLEDSAMYFCASSGLRGVAYFGPGTRLTVL.

The chain joins TRBV6-4 to TRBJ2-2; TRBD1 matches at 8 bases. V was clipped by 4 bases and J by 2 bases; unmatched bases: 6. The germline V gene encodes CDR1 MRHNA and CDR2 SNTAGT. The CDR3 spans 16 residues. CDR3 sequence (DNA): TGTGCCAGCAGTGCCCAGGGGGCGAGAAACACCGGGGAGCTGTTTTTT. Residues: CASSAQGARNTGELFF.

The chain recombines TRBV11-2 with TRBJ1-3, with D possibly matching TRBD1 (6 bases). This CDR3 has 17 amino acids. Trimming pared 4 bases from V and 2 bases from J, leaving 18 bases between. CDR1 SGHAT and CDR2 FQNNGV come from the germline V gene. DNA of the CDR3: TGTGCCAGCAGCTCGATGGGAACAGGGTTAGCTGGAAACACCATATATTTT. This sequence encodes CASSSMGTGLAGNTIYF.

This clone was counted a few times. V gene TRBV6-5 combines with J gene TRBJ2-1; D gene uncertain. Trimming removed 4 bases at V and 5 bases at J, with 3 bases between. The CDR3 totals 11 residues. CDR1 is MNHEY and CDR2 is SVGAGI in the germline V gene. CDR3 nucleotides: TGTGCCAGCAGTTCCAACAATGAGCAGTTCTTC. The encoded protein is CASSSNNEQFF.

This clone has more than one count but fewer than ten. The chain is built from TRBV5-6 and TRBJ1-1; 7 bases map to TRBD1. V gave up 1 base and J gave up 2 bases; unmatched junction bases: 8. CDR3 length: 16 amino acids. The germline CDR1 and CDR2 sequences are SGHDT and YYEEEE. In DNA form, the CDR3 reads TGTGCCAGCAGCTTGTACGGGGACAGACTAAACACTGAAGCTTTCTTT. Translated: CASSLYGDRLNTEAFF.

This clone has more than one count but fewer than ten. V usage is TRBV14 and J usage is TRBJ2-1; 8 bases agree with TRBD1. Germline CDR1 is SGHDN and CDR2 is FVKESK. V dropped 4 bases and J dropped 0; count of bases not matched to a gene: 2. The CDR3 runs 15 residues. The CDR3 DNA reads as TGTGCCAGCAGCCGACAGGGGAACTCCTACAATGAGCAGTTCTTC. Translating it yields CASSRQGNSYNEQFF.

This chain joins TRBV5-1 and TRBJ2-3; 10 nucleotides align to TRBD2. The CDR3 is 14 amino acids. V trimming: 7 bases; J trimming: 1 base; junction bases outside the gene matches: 3. Germline V gives CDR1 SGHRS, CDR2 YFSETQ. The CDR3 DNA follows: TGCGCCAGCGGAGGGACTAGCGGCACAGATACGCAGTATTTT. It translates to CASGGTSGTDTQYF. The full variable domain, in which reference TRBV5-1 and TRBJ2-3 provide the parts outside the CDR3, is KAGVTQTPRYLIKTRGQQVTLSCSPISGHRSVSWYQQTPGQGLQFLFEYFSETQRNKGNFPGRFSGRQFSNSRSEMNVSTLELGDSALYLCASGGTSGTDTQYFGPGTRLTVL.

The chain is built from TRBV7-2 and TRBJ2-7, with 8 bases fitting TRBD1. The length of the CDR3 is 15 residues. J was trimmed by 3 bases and V by 3 bases; bases with no gene match: 7. CDR1 is SGHTA, CDR2 FQGNSA, per germline. Here the CDR3 reads CASSLGHGQGYEQYF. Written as DNA, the CDR3 is TGTGCCAGCAGCTTGGGTCATGGACAGGGCTACGAGCAGTACTTC.

V usage is TRBV27 and J usage is TRBJ2-1; tentative D call: TRBD2 (6 bases). The germline V gene encodes CDR1 MNHEY and CDR2 SMNVEV (reference sequence). V was clipped by 3 bases and J by 8 bases, with 8 bases between them. This CDR3 has 12 residues. For the CDR3, the DNA is TGTGCCAGCAGTTTTAGGAGGGATGAGCAGTTCTTC. Protein sequence: CASSFRRDEQFF.

The chain has TRBV7-2 and TRBJ2-1, with a tentative D call TRBD2 (6 bases). V lost 1 base and J lost 8, with 15 bases in between. CDR1 SGHTA and CDR2 FQGNSA come from the germline V gene. The CDR3 has 15 residues. DNA of the CDR3: TGTGCCAGCAGCTTAGTAAATGGAGGGGTCGATGAGCAGTTCTTC. This encodes CASSLVNGGVDEQFF. The full variable domain, rest sourced from reference TRBV7-2 and TRBJ2-1, is GAGVSQSPSNKVTEKGKDVELRCDPISGHTALYWYRQSLGQGLEFLIYFQGNSAPDKSGLPSDRFSAERTGGSVSTLTIQRTQQEDSAVYLCASSLVNGGVDEQFFGPGTRLTVL.

The chain employs TRBV7-9 and TRBJ2-1; the D is unclear. This CDR3 contains 13 residues. V was shortened by 5 bases and J by 5 bases, with 10 bases between the two germline ends. The V gene's germline CDR1 is SEHNR and CDR2 FQNEAQ (reference sequence). The CDR3 here is CASSINRDNEQFF. In nucleotides, the CDR3 is TGTGCCAGCAGCATAAACAGAGACAATGAGCAGTTCTTC.